This TCR beta chain was captured in a study of early T cells in non-severe SARS-CoV-2 infection. Study-level information: Chains were unpaired, as sequencing was done on bulk RNA from unsorted whole blood.

This clonotype was seen repeatedly, ten times or more. Its antigen is undetermined. Germline loops: CDR1 DFQATT, CDR2 SNEGSKA (reference sequence). J lost 5 bases, V lost 2 bases, and 8 bases had no gene match. The CDR3 extends over 15 amino acids. Unique molecular identifiers were attached to individual cDNA molecules. TCRdb analysed the 5' RACE reads with MiXCR anew, one entry per CDR3 protein. There are approximately 76,000 distinct CDR3 sequences in the sample; under 15% occur only once, and roughly 1.3% lies in the top ten. Overall study findings and caveats: CD4 and private specificities were missed by VDJdb matching, which favored anti-spike CD8 responses.

The chain couples TRBV20-1 to TRBJ2-1; 8 nucleotides match TRBD2. Sequenced sample: whole blood. This clonotype was obtained from an adult who was a healthcare worker with PCR-confirmed SARS-CoV-2 infection or an uninfected control (not recorded which). The CDR3 spells CSARNPGTRNNEQFF. DNA for the CDR3: TGCAGTGCTAGAAATCCCGGGACTAGAAACAATGAGCAGTTCTTC.